The source of this T cell receptor beta chain is a study of identical twins. Study-level findings and limits: Recombination models fit unrelated individuals' TCR alpha sharing but underestimated twins'.

As to this clonotype: No antigen is known for it.

CDR3 length equals 14 residues. The germline gives CDR1 SGHRS, CDR2 YFSETQ. V was trimmed by 5 bases and J by 7 bases, leaving 16 bases between them. TCRdb used MiXCR to reprocess the 5' RACE reads, holding one entry per CDR3 protein. The data show around 490,000 distinct CDR3 sequences, around 24% seen once. This sample also appeared in a second study, on yellow fever vaccine responses in identical twins.

Material for sequencing was CD4+ T cells sorted from blood. V and J are TRBV5-1 and TRBJ2-4; a weak D match, TRBD2 (7 bases). The receptor's source is a woman aged 18-35 years in good health. The CDR3 bases are TGCGCCAGCAGTGAGGGGGGAGCGGGGAACATTCAGTACTTC. It is translated as CASSEGGAGNIQYF.